One and the same sample provided the 21 T cell receptor beta chains below, sequenced in a study of blood T cell repertoires in COVID-19. TCRdb keeps only in-frame clones here, not all; method: immunoSEQ multiplex PCR. The sample includes 200,000 to 250,000 clones, about 84% of them seen just once. The sequencing input was PBMCs or T cells enriched from blood (not recorded which). These receptors all come from a man in his 60s who had recovered from COVID-19.

The chain joins TRBV18 to TRBJ2-7; D might be TRBD2 (5 bases). Trimming pared 1 base from V and 2 bases from J, leaving 9 bases between. The length of the CDR3 is 14 residues. Per the germline V gene, CDR1 is KGHSH and CDR2 is LQKENI. CDR3 protein: CASSPQEVPYEQYF. In DNA, the CDR3 is TGTGCCAGCTCACCACAGGAGGTTCCCTACGAGCAGTACTTC.

The chain joins TRBV6-5 to TRBJ2-3; 11 bases align to TRBD2. Germline CDR1 and CDR2: MNHEY and SVGAGI. The trim removed 3 bases at V and 5 bases at J, leaving 7 bases unmatched. The CDR3 consists of 16 residues. The CDR3 loop reads CASSYSRLAGRDTQYF. CDR3 sequence (DNA): TGTGCCAGCAGTTATTCTAGACTAGCGGGGAGAGATACGCAGTATTTT.

The chain employs TRBV30 and TRBJ2-5, with 10 bases that match TRBD1. Germline V gene sequence: CDR1 GTSNPN, CDR2 SVGIG (reference sequence). With 5 bases clipped from V and 5 bases from J, the junction kept 8 bases outside the gene matches. The CDR3 sequence is 14 residues long. CDR3 in amino acids: CAWGDRGARETQYF. Here the CDR3 DNA reads TGTGCCTGGGGGGACAGGGGAGCACGGGAGACCCAGTACTTC.

This sequence joins TRBV18 and TRBJ1-4; D gene ambiguous. This CDR3 region has 13 residues. V was clipped by 0 bases and J by 10 bases, with 9 bases between them. Germline CDR1 is KGHSH and CDR2 is LQKENI. CDR3 nucleotides: TGTGCCAGCTCACCACCAACTTTGGTAAAACTGTTTTTT. It translates to CASSPPTLVKLFF.

Here the CDR3 reads CASSPRRTAGDSSSYNSPLHF. CDR3 bases: TGTGCCAGCAGTCCCCGCCGGACAGCCGGGGACAGCAGCTCCTATAATTCACCCCTCCACTTT. The V and J genes are TRBV27 and TRBJ1-6, with TRBD1 identical over 7 bases. The trim removed 5 bases at V and 0 bases at J, leaving 19 bases unmatched. Germline V gene sequence: CDR1 MNHEY, CDR2 SMNVEV (reference sequence). CDR3 size: 21 residues.

The V and J genes are TRBV5-1 and TRBJ2-5; D may be TRBD1 (6 bases). Germline assignment: CDR1 SGHRS and CDR2 YFSETQ. The CDR3 runs 16 residues. V was clipped by 4 bases and J by 2 bases, with 18 bases between them. The CDR3 reads CASSRGGSPHQETQYF. The CDR3 DNA reads as TGCGCCAGCAGCCGAGGGGGATCCCCACATCAAGAGACCCAGTACTTC.

The chain combines TRBV14 with TRBJ1-4; TRBD1 is a possible D gene (5 bases). The V gene's germline CDR1 is SGHDN and CDR2 FVKESK. The CDR3 extends over 15 amino acids. Between the trimmed V and J ends, which lost 2 bases and 7 bases, there was a span of 14 bases. CDR3 nucleotide sequence: TGTGCCAGCAGCCAATTAGGGGCGCATGGTGAAAAACTGTTTTTT. This translates into CASSQLGAHGEKLFF.

This sequence joins TRBV19 and TRBJ1-1; D ambiguous. The germline V gene encodes CDR1 LNHDA and CDR2 SQIVND (reference sequence). Trimming removed 6 bases at V and 5 bases at J, with 13 bases between. The length of the CDR3 is 13 residues. CDR3 in DNA: TGTGCCAGTAGGGCAGGTTCGCGTACTGAAGCTTTCTTT. Its protein is CASRAGSRTEAFF.

V is TRBV11-3 and J is TRBJ2-1; 11 bases match TRBD1. Germline V gene sequence: CDR1 SGHNT, CDR2 YENEEA. The trim removed 3 bases at V and 12 bases at J, leaving 1 base unmatched. The CDR3 loop spans 12 amino acids. The CDR3: CASSFGTGGQFF. CDR3 nucleotides: TGTGCCAGCAGCTTTGGGACAGGGGGGCAGTTCTTC.

This chain joins TRBV7-2 and TRBJ1-6; D is perhaps TRBD1 (5 bases). The germline V gene encodes CDR1 SGHTA and CDR2 FQGNSA. This CDR3 is 16 amino acids long. The V end lost 1 base, the J end lost 1 base, and 8 bases lay between the germline ends. The CDR3 region has the DNA TGTGCCAGCAGCTTAGACACAGGTTCCTATAATTCACCCCTCCACTTT. The encoded protein is CASSLDTGSYNSPLHF.

The genes are TRBV7-8 and TRBJ1-5, with 8 positions matching TRBD1. In germline, CDR1 is SGHVS, CDR2 FQNEAQ. The CDR3 extends over 20 amino acids. Trimming removed 5 bases from V and 0 bases from J; junction bases left unmatched: 18. Here the CDR3 reads CASSPASYGQGVYSNQPQHF. Written as DNA, the CDR3 is TGTGCCAGCAGCCCGGCTTCTTACGGACAGGGAGTCTATAGCAATCAGCCCCAGCATTTT.

The chain uses TRBV27 and TRBJ2-7; 7 bases line up with TRBD1. Looked up from germline, CDR1 is MNHEY and CDR2 is SMNVEV (reference sequence). Trimming cost V 2 bases and J 3 bases; bases outside gene matches: 7. The CDR3 extends over 15 amino acids. The CDR3 spells CASSLNRGRGYEQYF. The CDR3 coding sequence is TGTGCCAGCAGTTTAAACAGGGGCAGGGGCTACGAGCAGTACTTC.

V usage is TRBV6-5 and J usage is TRBJ2-5; D remains unclear. The CDR3 has 13 residues. Germline V gene lookup returns CDR1 MNHEY and CDR2 SVGAGI. V dropped 6 bases and J dropped 5 bases, with 13 bases sitting between them. The CDR3 nucleotides are TGTGCCAGCAGCAACACCGAGAGGGAGACCCAGTACTTC. Translated, it gives CASSNTERETQYF.

There are a few counts of this clone. CDR3 amino acids: CASSYRGSNQPQHF. CDR3 nucleotides: TGTGCCAGCAGTTACAGGGGGAGCAATCAGCCCCAGCATTTT. The rearrangement joins TRBV6-2 or TRBV6-3 to TRBJ1-5; D is possibly TRBD1 (6 bases). CDR3 size: 14 residues. V lost 2 bases and J lost 1, with 6 bases in between. Per germline, CDR1 MNHEY and CDR2 SVGEGT.

The chain links TRBV7-2 to TRBJ1-2, with 7 bases matching TRBD1. V dropped 4 bases and J dropped 7; count of bases not matched to a gene: 12. Germline V lookup: CDR1 SGHTA, CDR2 FQGNSA. The CDR3 is 15 residues long. The CDR3 nucleotides read TGTGCCAGCAGCTCCAAATCCTTACAGGGGAGTGGCTACACCTTC. Protein product: CASSSKSLQGSGYTF.

This chain joins TRBV29-1 and TRBJ2-1; TRBD2 aligns across 12 bases. Germline loops: CDR1 SQVTM, CDR2 ANQGSEA. The ends lost 7 bases at V and 6 bases at J; junction bases unmatched: 7. The CDR3 length is 14 residues. In nucleotides, the CDR3 is TGCAGCGCCAAGACTAGCGGGGGCCCCAATGAGCAGTTCTTC. The encoded protein is CSAKTSGGPNEQFF.

The chain has TRBV11-2 and TRBJ1-2; 7 bases map to TRBD1. Germline CDR1 and CDR2: SGHAT and FQNNGV. The CDR3 has 15 residues. After removal of 7 bases from V and 2 bases from J, the junction contained 10 bases not matched to a gene. CDR3 coding DNA: TGTGCCAGCACTCCGGCCCCGACAGGGAACTATGGCTACACCTTC. Its translation is CASTPAPTGNYGYTF.

The sample holds one count of this clone. The chain joins TRBV9 to TRBJ2-2; a weak D match, TRBD1 (5 bases). The CDR3 is 16 residues long. Germline loops: CDR1 SGDLS, CDR2 YYNGEE. Trimming pared 2 bases from V and 3 bases from J, leaving 14 bases between. Written as DNA, the CDR3 is TGTGCCAGCAGCGTCTCGGTTACAGGCTACACCGGGGAGCTGTTTTTT. As protein: CASSVSVTGYTGELFF.

CDR3 protein: CASSPQGAPNYGYTF. CDR3 in DNA: TGTGCCAGTAGTCCACAGGGGGCCCCTAACTATGGCTACACCTTC. The chain links TRBV19 to TRBJ1-2; 9 bases line up with TRBD1. The CDR3 runs to 15 residues. With V trimmed by 5 bases and J by 0 bases, 4 bases remained unmatched. Germline lookup yields CDR1 LNHDA and CDR2 SQIVND (reference sequence).

CDR3 nucleotide sequence: TGCGCCAGCCGGAAGAACCGGGACTCCACCAAACAGCAGTATTTT. Translation: CASRKNRDSTKQQYF. This chain connects TRBV10-2 to TRBJ2-3, with D maybe TRBD2 (6 bases). Between the trimmed V and J ends, which lost 8 bases and 11 bases, there was a span of 26 bases. Germline assignment: CDR1 WSHSY and CDR2 SAAADI. The CDR3 contains 15 residues.

This sequence joins TRBV7-9 and TRBJ2-5, with 13 bases identical to TRBD2. The CDR3 runs 15 residues. The V and J ends lost 5 bases and 4 bases, in that order; junction bases with no gene match: 4. CDR1 SEHNR and CDR2 FQNEAQ come from the germline V gene (reference sequence). CDR3 sequence (DNA): TGTGCCAGCAGCCGGACTAGCGGGGGCCGAGAGACCCAGTACTTC. Its translation: CASSRTSGGRETQYF.